The sequence of this T cell receptor (beta chain) was determined in a study of a mutant IDH1 vaccine in newly diagnosed glioma (dated by TCRdb to 2020 to 2023). Context from the whole study: Patients received eight vaccinations in weeks 1, 3, 5, 7, 11, 15, 19 and 23, corresponding to visits V03 through V10. In the chemotherapy-containing groups, vaccination started alongside temozolomide cycles, whereas in patients who had radiotherapy alone it started 4-6 weeks after radiotherapy. Of the 30 or so patients who were treated, about 62% were male and around 38% were female, and the mean age was about 40 years. Before enrollment, patients had received standard therapy of radiotherapy alone, temozolomide alone, or radiochemotherapy with temozolomide; most received the combination. Peripheral blood samples were drawn at six visits, namely V03 (baseline), V05, V07, V10, V12 and V13. Longitudinal TCRB deep sequencing was done for about two dozen treated patients, wherever samples were available for exploratory analyses.

CDR1 and CDR2 are read off the germline V gene (reference sequence) as MNHEY and SMNVEV. The V and J ends are trimmed by 2 bases and 5 bases, leaving 10 bases between them. Spanning cysteine to phenylalanine, the CDR3 consists of 14 amino acids. Of all the DNA, just the CDR3 is kept, 42 bases in frame from base 1. Preparation of the library involved the immunoSEQ multiplex PCR assay. Following the manufacturer's protocol, the hsTCRB Kit was used to amplify rearranged TCR beta chain sequences. Sequencing of TCRB libraries was carried out on an Illumina MiSeq. Regarding the original processing steps: The kit vendor's proprietary platform handled demultiplexing, trimming and gene mapping. Entries here come from immuneACCESS through TCRdb and include only in-frame sequences with V and J called. Some clones fail to appear in such tables; in the studies checked, an unresolved V gene covers under half of the shortfall, and the cause of the remainder is unknown. V and J calls and clone size are given by that table; D and trimming were obtained from the DNA. Counted in this sample were about 120,000 clones; roughly nine tenths of them appeared once. Roughly 0.55% of the sample belongs to the ten largest clones.

This clone was seen more than once but under ten times. No antigen is known for it. There are no base qualities to consult, and no much larger clone falls within one base. The time point label, as the study defines it: week 11, during vaccination. Each vaccine dose, consisting of 300 ug of a 20-mer mutant IDH1 peptide in Montanide, was administered subcutaneously with topical imiquimod. Donors had newly diagnosed WHO grade 3 or 4 IDH1-mutant astrocytomas with loss of nuclear ATRX. The samples were drawn from NOA16, a multicentre, single-arm, open-label phase I trial in Germany that tested a mutant IDH1 peptide vaccine in humans for the first time. The DNeasy Blood and Tissue Kit was used to extract genomic DNA from EDTA blood for TCRB sequencing. General findings and caveats noted by the study authors: Pseudoprogression seemed to be unrelated to changes in the top peripheral T cell clonotypes found by TCRB sequencing. Vaccine-induced immune responses across multiple MHC alleles were detected in 93.3% of patients. Availability determined which PBMC samples were chosen for TCRB deep sequencing. It was noted by the authors that analyses of patient blood samples could not be reproduced owing to sample limitations.

The receptor comes from a woman between 45 and 65 years old with glioma. The sequenced sample was PBMCs, obtained from a glioma patient whose treatment included an IDH1 peptide vaccine. The rearrangement combines TRBV27 with TRBJ1-5, with a tentative D gene TRBD1 over 5 matching bases. The nucleotide sequence reads as follows: TGTGCCAGCAGTTTACGGGGCGCGGATCAGCCCCAGCATTTT. The translation is CASSLRGADQPQHF.